This T cell receptor (beta chain) was captured by sequencing in a study of blood T cell repertoires in COVID-19 (dated by TCRdb to the early 2020s). With respect to the entire study: Collaborator samples came from the United States, Italy and Spain and covered acute and convalescent phases of COVID-19. The material from the prospective study consisted of cDNA or gDNA derived from T cells, B-cell-depleted T cells, or PBMCs. Subjects who had been exposed to COVID-19, were actively infected with it, or had recovered from it provided the deeply sampled blood TCRbeta repertoires that made up the dataset. A freely available public database, intended as a resource for researchers studying the immune response to SARS-CoV-2, is where the repertoires were released. Samples were obtained from the ongoing ImmuneRACE study (first 160 participants) and from about 1,300 subjects provided by 6 global collaborators. A de-identified subject ID, COVID-19 status, age in years and sex were almost always included in the sample metadata. Where available, HLA class I and class II types were obtained from metadata supplied by the sample provider rather than from assay-based typing. Study-wide findings and limitations: How much clinical and demographic metadata was included differed by source and by participant, and the metadata was provided uncurated.

Inclusive of the bounding cysteine and phenylalanine, the CDR3 is 13 residues long. Left in the record is the CDR3 DNA by itself, 39 bases read in frame from the first base. Per the germline V gene, MDHEN is the CDR1 and SYDVKM is the CDR2. V sheds 7 bases and J sheds 4 bases, leaving 13 bases between their ends. As for this clone: It lacks a known antigen. No quality values exist for individual bases; no much larger clone is one base distant.

The collaborating institutions used their own protocols to collect whole blood in K2EDTA tubes. For TCRbeta analysis, collaborator samples were shipped as frozen whole blood, as isolated PBMCs, or as DNA extracted from either sample type. TCRbeta CDR3 regions were amplified from genomic DNA using the immunoSEQ Assay, a bias-controlled multiplex PCR. On the study's bioinformatics: Nucleated cell counts per sample were estimated from amplification of reference gene primers within the assay. To quantify the absolute abundance of each unique TCRbeta CDR3 rearrangement, sequence reads were collapsed and filtered. For each sample, productive Simpson clonality was calculated by taking the square root of Simpson's diversity index across productive rearrangements. Here the immuneACCESS table is served through TCRdb, limited to in-frame sequences with V and J called. Missing clones are a known gap in these copies; in checked studies unresolved V genes cover under half, and the rest lacks a known reason. D and trimming come from the DNA, and the V and J calls and clone size come from that table. For this sample the table gives more than 95,000 clones, of which 84% were detected only once. Of the sample, 10% to 15% is held by the ten largest clones.

Sequencing input: peripheral blood. This clonotype was sampled from a human donor in a cohort sampled during active or convalescent COVID-19. The sequence links TRBV28 to TRBJ1-2, and TRBD1 may be the D gene, going by 5 matching bases. Here the CDR3 is given as CASTPGGGYGYTF. The sequence in DNA is TGTGCCAGCACCCCGGGGGGTGGCTATGGCTACACCTTC.